This T cell receptor beta chain was recorded in a study of CD8+CD57+ T cells in acquired aplastic anemia. In the study overall: On average, sorted CD4+ and CD8+ cells gave roughly 3 ug of DNA.

There are a few counts of this clonotype. Its antigen is as yet unknown. A clone one base away is much larger, so this may be a read error. V lost 0 bases, J lost 8 bases, and 10 bases stayed unmatched. This CDR3 has 16 amino acids. The germline V gene has CDR1 LNHNV and CDR2 YYDKDF (reference sequence). Study findings and constraints: Both patients and controls carried the same twenty-nine CD8+ CDR3 sequences.

Genomic DNA served as template for TCR beta VDJ and CDR3 profiling. One entry per CDR3 protein, called by TCRdb with MiXCR from the reads. The sample has 200,000 to 250,000 distinct CDR3 sequences, almost 35% seen once. The specimen was sorted CD4+, CD8+, or CD8+CD57+ T cells (not recorded which) from PBMCs. The TCR was taken from a human donor in good health, serving as a control. The J gene is TRBJ1-2, the V gene TRBV15; 9 bases map to TRBD1. The CDR3 region has the DNA TGTGCCACCAGCAGAGAACAGGGGGCCTCAGTTGGAGGCTACACCTTC. It translates to CATSREQGASVGGYTF.